The subject of this entry is one TCR beta chain. TCRdb keeps only in-frame clones here, not all; method: immunoSEQ multiplex PCR. The sample includes about 110,000 clones, 85% to 90% of them seen just once. This sample was taken from a study of blood T cell repertoires in COVID-19. About the study: Acute-phase and convalescent COVID-19 samples originated in the United States, Italy and Spain.

CDR3 length equals 15 residues. Unmatched junction bases numbered 4, after V lost 5 bases and J lost 0 bases. Germline lookup yields CDR1 KGHDR and CDR2 SFDVKD. The receptor's source is a woman older than 75 with acute or convalescent COVID-19. The rearrangement joins TRBV24-1 to TRBJ2-3, with 7 bases matching TRBD2. Material for sequencing was peripheral blood. The CDR3 protein is CATSGKAGSTDTQYF. CDR3 DNA: TGTGCCACCAGTGGAAAAGCGGGGAGCACAGATACGCAGTATTTT.